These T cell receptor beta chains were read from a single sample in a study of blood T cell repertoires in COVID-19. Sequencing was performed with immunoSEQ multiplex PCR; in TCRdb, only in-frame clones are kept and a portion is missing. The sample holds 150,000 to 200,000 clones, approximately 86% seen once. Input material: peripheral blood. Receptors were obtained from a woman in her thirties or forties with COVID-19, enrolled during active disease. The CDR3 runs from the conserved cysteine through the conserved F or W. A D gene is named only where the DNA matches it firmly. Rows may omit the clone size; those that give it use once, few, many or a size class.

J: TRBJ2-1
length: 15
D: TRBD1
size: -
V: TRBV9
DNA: TGTGCCAGCAGCCTCAGACAGGGGGAAAGGAATGAGCAGTTCTTC
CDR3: CASSLRQGERNEQFF

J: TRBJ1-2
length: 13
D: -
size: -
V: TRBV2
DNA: TGTGCCAGCGAGGTGGGGGGTGCCTATGGCTACACCTTC
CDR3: CASEVGGAYGYTF

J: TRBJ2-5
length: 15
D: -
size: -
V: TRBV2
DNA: TGTGCCAGCAGTGAAGACTTGGGCAGGGAAGAGACCCAGTACTTC
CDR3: CASSEDLGREETQYF

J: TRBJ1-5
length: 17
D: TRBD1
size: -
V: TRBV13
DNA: TGTGCCAGCAGCCAAGCTAAAGGACAGGGTTCGAATCAGCCCCAGCATTTT
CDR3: CASSQAKGQGSNQPQHF

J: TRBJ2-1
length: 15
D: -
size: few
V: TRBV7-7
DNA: TGTGCTAGCAGCTTAGCTATGGGAGAGGTCAATGAGCAGTTCTTC
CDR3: CASSLAMGEVNEQFF

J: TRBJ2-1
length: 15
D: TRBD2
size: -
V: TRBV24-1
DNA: TGTGCCACCAGTCCCCGAGCGGGGGTCTACAATGAGCAGTTCTTC
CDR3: CATSPRAGVYNEQFF

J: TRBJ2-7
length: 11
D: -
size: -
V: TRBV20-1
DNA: TGCAGTGCTAGAGCTACGGACGAGCAGTACTTC
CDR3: CSARATDEQYF

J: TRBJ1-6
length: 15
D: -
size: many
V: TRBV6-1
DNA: TGTGCCAGCAGTGAAGCCATAGATTCTGGTTCACCCCTCCACTTT
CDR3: CASSEAIDSGSPLHF

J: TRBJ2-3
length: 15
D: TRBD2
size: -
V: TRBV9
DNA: TGTGCCAGCAGCGCGATTCCTAGCGGGACAGATACGCAGTATTTT
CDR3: CASSAIPSGTDTQYF

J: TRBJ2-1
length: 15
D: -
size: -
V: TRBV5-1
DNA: TGCGCCAGCAGCTTGGCCGACTTATCCTACAATGAGCAGTTCTTC
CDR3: CASSLADLSYNEQFF

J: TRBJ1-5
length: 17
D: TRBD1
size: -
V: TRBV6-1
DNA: TGTGCCAGCAGTGAAGCGGCAGGGGGCACGGGCAATCAGCCCCAGCATTTT
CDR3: CASSEAAGGTGNQPQHF

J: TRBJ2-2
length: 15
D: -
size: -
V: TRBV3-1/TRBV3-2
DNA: TGTGCCAGCAGCAGCCGGGACAAGAACACCGGGGAGCTGTTTTTT
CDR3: CASSSRDKNTGELFF

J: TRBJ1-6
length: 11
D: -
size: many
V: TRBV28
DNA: TGTGCCACTACGCCGGGACTTTCCCTCCACTTT
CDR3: CATTPGLSLHF

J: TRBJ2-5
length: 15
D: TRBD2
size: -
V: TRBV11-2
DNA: TGTGCCAGCAGCTTGTTAGCGGGTACTGGGGAGACCCAGTACTTC
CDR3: CASSLLAGTGETQYF

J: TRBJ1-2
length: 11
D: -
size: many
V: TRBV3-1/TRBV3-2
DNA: TGTGCCAGCAGCGCACAGGGAGGCTACACCTTC
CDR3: CASSAQGGYTF

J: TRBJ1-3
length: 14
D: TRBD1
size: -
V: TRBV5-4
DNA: TGTGCCAGCAGCTTGGGATCGGGACAGGACACCATATATTTT
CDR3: CASSLGSGQDTIYF

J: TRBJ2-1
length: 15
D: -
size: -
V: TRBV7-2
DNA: TGTGCCAGCAGCCCCAACCCGGGACAATACAATGAGCAGTTCTTC
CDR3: CASSPNPGQYNEQFF

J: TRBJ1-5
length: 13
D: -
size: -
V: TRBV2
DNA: TGTGCCAGCATCATAGGGGGTGGTCAGCCCCAGCATTTT
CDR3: CASIIGGGQPQHF

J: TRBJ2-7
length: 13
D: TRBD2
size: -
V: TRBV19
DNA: TGTGCCAGTGGGACTAGCGGACCCTACGAGCAGTACTTC
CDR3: CASGTSGPYEQYF

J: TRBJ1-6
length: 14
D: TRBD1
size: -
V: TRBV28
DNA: TGTGCCAGCAGGGGCGGGACAGGGATTTCACCCCTCCACTTT
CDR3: CASRGGTGISPLHF

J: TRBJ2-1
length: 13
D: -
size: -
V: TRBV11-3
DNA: TGTGCCAGCAGCTTAGATCTATCCGGGAGGCAGTTCTTC
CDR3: CASSLDLSGRQFF

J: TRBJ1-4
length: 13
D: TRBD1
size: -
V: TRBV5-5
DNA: TGTGCCAGCGGGGGACAGGTCGCCGAAAAACTGTTTTTT
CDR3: CASGGQVAEKLFF

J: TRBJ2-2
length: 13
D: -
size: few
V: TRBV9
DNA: TGTGCCAGCAGCGGAACAACCTTCGGGGAGCTGTTTTTT
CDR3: CASSGTTFGELFF

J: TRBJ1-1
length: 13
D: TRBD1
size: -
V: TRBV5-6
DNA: TGTGCCAGCAGCTTGTCAGGACAGGGTAGAACTTTCTTT
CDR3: CASSLSGQGRTFF

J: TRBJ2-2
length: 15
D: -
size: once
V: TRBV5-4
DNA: TGTGCCAGCAGCTATCCCAGTACGGAGGGCGGGGAGCTGTTTTTT
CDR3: CASSYPSTEGGELFF

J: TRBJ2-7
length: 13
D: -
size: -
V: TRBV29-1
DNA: TGCAGCGCAAGCCGATTGCCGGGTTACGAGCAGTACTTC
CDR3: CSASRLPGYEQYF

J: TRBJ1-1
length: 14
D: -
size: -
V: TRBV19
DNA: TGTGCCAGCGGACAGTACGACATGAACACTGAAGCTTTCTTT
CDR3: CASGQYDMNTEAFF

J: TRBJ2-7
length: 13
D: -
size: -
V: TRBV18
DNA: TGTGCCAGCTCACCATTAACAGACTACGAGCAGTACTTC
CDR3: CASSPLTDYEQYF

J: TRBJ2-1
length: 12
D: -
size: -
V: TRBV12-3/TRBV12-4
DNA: TGTGCCAGCAGTTTATCTACGTATAAGCAGTTCTTC
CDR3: CASSLSTYKQFF

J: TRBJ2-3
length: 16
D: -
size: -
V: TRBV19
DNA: TGTGCCAGTTCTGATGGTGGAACCAGCGGAACAGATACGCAGTATTTT
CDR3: CASSDGGTSGTDTQYF

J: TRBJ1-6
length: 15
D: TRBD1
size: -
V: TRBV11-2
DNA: TGTGCCAGCAGTTCGAATACAGGGGCGTATTTGCCCCTCCACTTT
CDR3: CASSSNTGAYLPLHF

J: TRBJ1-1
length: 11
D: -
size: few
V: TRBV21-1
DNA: TGTGCCAGCAGCAAAGAAGATAGAGCTTTCTTT
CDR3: CASSKEDRAFF

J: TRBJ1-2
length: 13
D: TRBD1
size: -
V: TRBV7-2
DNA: TGTGCCAGCAGCCACGGGACAGGATATGGCTACACCTTC
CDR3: CASSHGTGYGYTF

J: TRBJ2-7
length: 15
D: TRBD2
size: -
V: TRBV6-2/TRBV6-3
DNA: TGTGCCAGCAGTGAGACTAGCCCTCGGGTCTACGAGCAGTACTTC
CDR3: CASSETSPRVYEQYF